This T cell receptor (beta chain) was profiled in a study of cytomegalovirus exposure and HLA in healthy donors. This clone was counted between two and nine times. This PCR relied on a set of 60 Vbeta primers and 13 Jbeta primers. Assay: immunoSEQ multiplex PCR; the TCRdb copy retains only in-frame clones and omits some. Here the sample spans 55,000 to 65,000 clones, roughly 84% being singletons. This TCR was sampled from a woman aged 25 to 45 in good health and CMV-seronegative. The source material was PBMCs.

CDR3 nucleotide sequence: TGTGCCAGCAGCTTGGGCGGCCAATCAGATACGCAGTATTTT. Translation gives CASSLGGQSDTQYF. J is TRBJ2-3 and V is TRBV5-4; D gene uncertain. Trimming pared 0 bases from V and 4 bases from J, leaving 9 bases between. This CDR3 spans 14 amino acids. Looked up from germline, CDR1 is SGHNT and CDR2 is YYREEE (reference sequence).